This T cell receptor (beta chain) was recorded in a study of blood T cells in healthy people across ages. To note about this clonotype: Its antigen is as yet unknown.

Researchers isolated at least 6 million PBMCs per sample. Study findings and constraints: TCR beta diversity tracked closely with naive T cell percentage.

CDR3 length: 12 residues. V was pared by 2 bases and J by 5 bases, with 6 bases between. Germline V CDR1 and CDR2: SGHRS, YFSETQ. A second PCR of 7 to 11 cycles used a sample-barcoded 5' primer and a J-beta primer mix. TCRdb reprocessed the 5' RACE reads with MiXCR, giving one entry per CDR3 protein. The repertoire includes about 930,000 distinct CDR3 sequences, 25% to 30% of them detected once, and more than 8.5% sits in the top ten. The sample also formed part of further work on T cells of mothers and their children. That paper states: For the second PCR, the M1S primer put in sample barcodes and 2-4 random nucleotides. Around 3.2 million TCR beta reads per child versus over 9 million per mother.

Sequencing was performed on blood. The sequence came from a woman aged 40-49 years in good health. The chain employs TRBV5-1 and TRBJ2-3; D remains unclear. CDR3: CASSLPRDTQYF. The CDR3 bases are TGCGCCAGCAGCTTACCCAGAGATACGCAGTATTTT.